The 4 T cell receptor beta chains below all came from one sample that was sequenced in a study of blood T cell repertoires in COVID-19. The repertoire was sequenced with immunoSEQ multiplex PCR; TCRdb's copy has only in-frame clones and lacks some. The sample shows over 120,000 clones, around 80% of them seen only once. Sequencing input: PBMCs or T cells enriched from blood (not recorded which). The receptors shown here come from a woman between 45 and 60 years old who had recovered from COVID-19.

This chain joins TRBV20-1 and TRBJ1-1; maybe TRBD1 (5 bases). CDR1 and CDR2 from the germline V gene are DFQATT and SNEGSKA (reference sequence). CDR3 size: 15 residues. Trimming stripped 3 bases from V and 1 base from J, with 15 bases between. The CDR3 is CSASVPGLWNTEAFF. The CDR3 DNA reads as TGCAGTGCTAGTGTTCCGGGACTTTGGAACACTGAAGCTTTCTTT.

This chain connects TRBV19 to TRBJ1-1, with D uncertain. The V end lost 6 bases, the J end lost 1 base, and 15 bases lay between the germline ends. Germline CDR1 is LNHDA and CDR2 is SQIVND (reference sequence). This CDR3 has 15 residues. CDR3 amino acids: CASRRGPDPNTEAFF. In DNA, the CDR3 is TGTGCCAGTAGGAGAGGGCCCGATCCGAACACTGAAGCTTTCTTT.

This chain links TRBV5-1 with TRBJ2-1; weak D call: TRBD1 (5 bases). From germline, CDR1 is SGHRS and CDR2 YFSETQ. V shed 0 bases and J shed 3 bases, with 16 bases lying between them. This CDR3 comprises 17 residues. The CDR3 DNA sequence: TGCGCCAGCAGCTTGGAGGGGTCGGGTTTAGACTACAATGAGCAGTTCTTC. Protein product: CASSLEGSGLDYNEQFF.

The gene calls are TRBV30 and TRBJ2-1; 8 bases are shared with TRBD2. Germline CDR1 is GTSNPN and CDR2 is SVGIG (reference sequence). J was trimmed by 8 bases and V by 3 bases; bases with no gene match: 12. The length of the CDR3 is 15 residues. The CDR3 nucleotides read TGTGCCTGGAGCGAATGGGGGACTAGGGTCGATGAGCAGTTCTTC. It translates to CAWSEWGTRVDEQFF.